This T cell receptor (beta chain) derives from a study of regulatory T cells in long-lasting Graves disease. Investigators prepared the TCR beta libraries by applying iRepertoire HTBI primers and Arm-PCR of CDR3 regions. TCRdb redid the calling of the multiplex PCR reads with MiXCR, one entry per CDR3 protein. The table lists about 220,000 distinct CDR3 sequences, roughly a fifth of them singletons, with over 9.5% in the top ten. Time point described: newly diagnosed GD, antithyroid drugs for less than 3 months. From RNA extracted from PBMCs, the TCR library was made. Each of the patients was recruited from an endocrinology department situated in Xi'an, China. This clonotype has a count of ten or more. Its antigen is still unknown. The V end lost 4 bases, the J end lost 1 base, and 13 bases lay between the germline ends. Germline loops: CDR1 DFQATT, CDR2 SNEGSKA (reference sequence). The CDR3 has 14 amino acids.

Broader study findings: Favoring TRBV28, TRBJ1-2 and TRBJ2-5 was a feature seen in persistent disease.

This sample was also put to use in a study of T cells in Graves' hyperthyroidism and ophthalmopathy.

Here the sequenced sample was peripheral blood mononuclear cells (PBMCs), taken at new diagnosis, from a patient treated with antithyroid drugs. This chain links TRBV20-1 with TRBJ2-5; D is unclear. The sequence was collected from a woman aged 30 to 39 with Graves disease. DNA of the CDR3: TGCAGTGCTACCCCCTTAGTCTCCCAAGAGACCCAGTACTTC. This gives the protein CSATPLVSQETQYF.